This T cell receptor (beta chain) was recorded in a study of blood T cell repertoires in COVID-19. For the study at large: Italy, Spain and the United States were the sources of the convalescent and acute COVID-19 samples.

This clone was recorded once. Original processing methods: Using reference gene primer amplification, nucleated cell counts were estimated. The data were produced by immunoSEQ multiplex PCR, yet TCRdb's version contains in-frame clones alone and is incomplete. The V and J calls and clone size are taken from that table; D and trimming were inferred from the DNA. The sample consists of 200,000 to 250,000 clones, about 88% of them appearing once. V dropped 1 base and J dropped 0 bases, with 10 bases sitting between them. Germline loops: CDR1 SEHNR, CDR2 FQNEAQ (reference sequence). CDR3 length: 16 residues. Cohorts were based on clinical histories the participants reported. Two negative PCRs, clearance, or symptom resolution were required of recovered Cohort 3 donors.

This TCR derives from a woman in her twenties or thirties who had recovered from COVID-19. This chain joins TRBV7-9 and TRBJ1-3; D call uncertain. Specimen: PBMCs or T cells enriched from blood (not recorded which). CDR3 loop: CASSLGRWHSGNTIYF. CDR3 in DNA: TGTGCCAGCAGCTTAGGGCGGTGGCACTCTGGAAACACCATATATTTT.